A single sample is the source of the 22 T cell receptor beta chains below, sequenced in a study of cytomegalovirus exposure and HLA in healthy donors. A multiplex PCR was run with 60 Vbeta primers and 13 Jbeta primers. Clones were read by immunoSEQ multiplex PCR, and TCRdb kept only the in-frame ones, dropping some. The sample records 100,000 to 130,000 clones, about 81% being singletons. Sequencing used PBMCs. Receptors were obtained from a man aged 25-45 years in good health and CMV-seropositive.

The V call is TRBV11-3, the J call TRBJ1-6; 10 bases line up with TRBD1. V trimming: 3 bases; J trimming: 0 bases; junction bases outside the gene matches: 2. The CDR3 contains 17 residues. Germline V gene sequence: CDR1 SGHNT, CDR2 YENEEA. In DNA form, the CDR3 reads TGTGCCAGCAGCTTGGGACAGGGGAGCTCCTATAATTCACCCCTCCACTTT. It yields the protein CASSLGQGSSYNSPLHF.

V gene TRBV6-1 combines with J gene TRBJ1-2, with 7 bases matching TRBD1. Germline V CDR1 and CDR2: MNHNS, SASEGT. The junction had 4 bases not matched to a gene; V was cut back by 6 bases and J by 6 bases. CDR3 length: 12 amino acids. This chain's CDR3 is CASRGTDDGYTF. Written as DNA, the CDR3 is TGTGCCAGCAGGGGGACAGATGATGGCTACACCTTC.

This clone was seen a handful of times. The genes are TRBV6-5 and TRBJ1-2; possible D gene TRBD1, 6 bases. Germline V lookup: CDR1 MNHEY, CDR2 SVGAGI. The CDR3 loop spans 13 amino acids. Trimming shortened V by 4 bases and J by 4 bases, and 10 bases separated the two germline ends. CDR3 residues: CASSLDSSYGYTF. In nucleotides, the CDR3 is TGTGCCAGCAGTTTGGACAGCTCCTATGGCTACACCTTC.

The V gene is TRBV9, the J gene TRBJ2-7; D is perhaps TRBD2 (6 bases). The CDR3 has 14 amino acids. Trimming took off 0 bases at V and 2 bases at J, with 9 bases between the two ends. Germline lookup yields CDR1 SGDLS and CDR2 YYNGEE. DNA for the CDR3: TGTGCCAGCAGCGTAGGAGGAGGGACCTACGAGCAGTACTTC. This encodes CASSVGGGTYEQYF.

This clone was observed a handful of times. V and J are TRBV5-6 and TRBJ2-2; 7 bases map to TRBD2. CDR1 is SGHDT, CDR2 YYEEEE, per germline. The CDR3 is 14 amino acids. V was clipped by 2 bases and J by 7 bases; unmatched bases: 5. CDR3 in amino acids: CASSFWGGIGELFF. The DNA for the CDR3 is TGTGCCAGCAGCTTCTGGGGGGGAATCGGGGAGCTGTTTTTT.

The V call is TRBV7-9, the J call TRBJ1-1; D gene ambiguous. The CDR3 totals 13 residues. V shed 1 base and J shed 7 bases, with 10 bases lying between them. CDR1 is SEHNR and CDR2 is FQNEAQ in the germline V gene (reference sequence). CDR3 DNA sequence: TGTGCCAGCAGCTTAGGGGCTCGTGGTGAAGCTTTCTTT. Its protein is CASSLGARGEAFF.

The chain employs TRBV7-9 and TRBJ2-7; 7 bases fit TRBD1. CDR3 size: 17 residues. CDR1 and CDR2 from the germline V gene are SEHNR and FQNEAQ (reference sequence). The J segment lost 3 bases and the V segment lost 3 bases, leaving 14 bases of the junction unmatched. CDR3 residues: CASSLSTLAGTVYEQYF. In nucleotides, the CDR3 is TGTGCCAGCAGCTTGTCTACATTAGCCGGGACAGTCTACGAGCAGTACTTC.

The chain carries TRBV29-1 and TRBJ2-1; D not resolved. The germline V and J ends were trimmed by 1 base and 5 bases, with 12 bases remaining between them. Germline V CDR1 and CDR2: SQVTM, ANQGSEA. The CDR3 has 14 residues. CDR3 sequence (DNA): TGCAGCGTTGAAGCCTCGCAGGTTAACAATGAGCAGTTCTTC. Translating it yields CSVEASQVNNEQFF.

This chain links TRBV7-8 with TRBJ1-5; possible D gene TRBD1, 6 bases. The CDR3 is 15 amino acids. Trimming took 1 base from V and 5 from J, leaving 12 bases between them. The germline V gene encodes CDR1 SGHVS and CDR2 FQNEAQ. Here the CDR3 reads CASSLVRDTYQPQHF. In DNA form, the CDR3 reads TGTGCCAGCAGCTTAGTTCGGGACACATATCAGCCCCAGCATTTT. The complete variable domain, with remaining parts taken from reference TRBV7-8 and TRBJ1-5, reads GAGVSQSPRYKVAKRGQDVALRCDPISGHVSLFWYQQALGQGPEFLTYFQNEAQLDKSGLPSDRFFAERPEGSVSTLKIQRTQQEDSAVYLCASSLVRDTYQPQHFGDGTRLSIL.

As concerns this clone: At one end the junction does not follow the germline gene, possibly because of a read error. The chain has TRBV7-9 and TRBJ1-2; unclear D gene. The germline V gene has CDR1 SEHNR and CDR2 FQNEAQ (reference sequence). The CDR3 totals 12 residues. The CDR3 DNA follows: TGTTCCAGCAGCTTCGTGGGGAGGGGCTACACCTTC. It encodes CSSSFVGRGYTF.

This chain connects TRBV5-1 to TRBJ2-3; a weak D match, TRBD2 (6 bases). Trimming pared 4 bases from V and 5 bases from J, leaving 17 bases between. Germline CDR1 and CDR2: SGHRS and YFSETQ. The CDR3 sequence is 15 residues long. The CDR3 spells CASSPHSGDKDTQYF. The CDR3 coding sequence is TGCGCCAGCAGCCCACATTCGGGGGATAAAGATACGCAGTATTTT. Looking up the rest from reference TRBV5-1 and TRBJ2-3 gives the full variable domain: KAGVTQTPRYLIKTRGQQVTLSCSPISGHRSVSWYQQTPGQGLQFLFEYFSETQRNKGNFPGRFSGRQFSNSRSEMNVSTLELGDSALYLCASSPHSGDKDTQYFGPGTRLTVL.

The V gene is TRBV5-1, the J gene TRBJ2-7; a weak D match, TRBD1 (6 bases). Germline V gene lookup returns CDR1 SGHRS and CDR2 YFSETQ. The CDR3 totals 16 residues. Trimming shortened V by 0 bases and J by 3 bases, and 16 bases separated the two germline ends. The CDR3 spells CASSLGETGVHYEQYF. As DNA, the CDR3 is TGCGCCAGCAGCTTGGGGGAGACAGGAGTACACTACGAGCAGTACTTC. The entire variable domain, with the rest obtained from reference TRBV5-1 and TRBJ2-7, is as follows: KAGVTQTPRYLIKTRGQQVTLSCSPISGHRSVSWYQQTPGQGLQFLFEYFSETQRNKGNFPGRFSGRQFSNSRSEMNVSTLELGDSALYLCASSLGETGVHYEQYFGPGTRLTVT.

Comment on this clone: One end of the junction varies from germline; a read error may be responsible. The V call is TRBV7-9, the J call TRBJ1-4; tentatively, D is TRBD1 (5 bases). In germline, CDR1 is SEHNR, CDR2 FQNEAQ (reference sequence). The length of the CDR3 is 16 residues. The CDR3 reads CSSSPKGASRHEKLFF. The CDR3 DNA follows: TGTTCCAGCAGCCCCAAAGGGGCCTCACGGCATGAAAAACTGTTTTTT.

This sequence joins TRBV6-4 and TRBJ2-2; possible D gene TRBD1, 5 bases. The germline V gene has CDR1 MRHNA and CDR2 SNTAGT. Trimming shortened V by 8 bases and J by 1 base, and 8 bases separated the two germline ends. The CDR3 covers 13 residues. The CDR3 sequence is CASATGNTGELFF. The CDR3 region has the DNA TGTGCCAGCGCAACAGGGAACACCGGGGAGCTGTTTTTT.

The chain joins TRBV5-1 to TRBJ2-1; 11 bases align to TRBD2. Germline V gives CDR1 SGHRS, CDR2 YFSETQ. There are 16 residues in the CDR3. The V and J ends lost 2 bases and 10 bases, in that order; junction bases with no gene match: 11. The CDR3 sequence: CASSFSGGVFPGEQFF. For the CDR3, the DNA is TGCGCCAGCAGCTTTAGCGGGGGGGTCTTTCCAGGAGAGCAGTTCTTC.

J is TRBJ2-3 and V is TRBV5-1; 7 nucleotides align to TRBD2. CDR1 and CDR2 from the germline V gene are SGHRS and YFSETQ. This CDR3 has 15 residues. Trimming took 4 bases from V and 5 from J; bases not matched to a gene: 10. Here the CDR3 reads CASSIQRGGLDTQYF. The CDR3 coding sequence is TGCGCCAGCAGCATACAGCGGGGAGGCCTAGATACGCAGTATTTT.

V and J are TRBV5-4 and TRBJ1-2; TRBD1 agrees at 9 bases. The V segment lost 3 bases and the J segment 10 bases; nucleotides outside the gene matches: 10. From germline, CDR1 is SGHNT and CDR2 YYREEE (reference sequence). This CDR3 has 14 residues. The CDR3 sequence: CASSSNRDRADYTF. The CDR3 coding sequence is TGTGCCAGCAGCTCCAACCGGGACAGGGCTGACTACACCTTC. The full variable domain, in which reference TRBV5-4 and TRBJ1-2 provide the parts outside the CDR3, is ETGVTQSPTHLIKTRGQQVTLRCSSQSGHNTVSWYQQALGQGPQFIFQYYREEENGRGNFPPRFSGLQFPNYSSELNVNALELDDSALYLCASSSNRDRADYTFGSGTRLTVV.

V is TRBV19 and J is TRBJ1-2; D unresolved. V was cut by 3 bases and J by 1 base, with 9 bases left in between. The CDR3 runs to 14 residues. Germline lookup yields CDR1 LNHDA and CDR2 SQIVND (reference sequence). The CDR3 coding sequence is TGTGCCAGTAGTATTAACCGGGATAACTATGGCTACACCTTC. Translating gives CASSINRDNYGYTF.

The gene calls are TRBV4-1 and TRBJ1-2, with D hard to call. The CDR3 sequence is 16 residues long. V gave up 0 bases and J gave up 4 bases, with 15 bases separating them. Germline CDR1 and CDR2: MGHRA and YSYEKL. In DNA form, the CDR3 reads TGCGCCAGCAGCCAAGAATTCCCCCGATTCAGCTATGGCTACACCTTC. As protein: CASSQEFPRFSYGYTF.

This chain's CDR3 is CASSLVENQPQHF. The CDR3, as DNA: TGTGCCAGCAGCTTGGTAGAAAATCAGCCCCAGCATTTT. The chain combines TRBV7-2 with TRBJ1-5; D remains unclear. CDR1 and CDR2 (germline): SGHTA, FQGNSA. Trimming took 3 bases from V and 4 from J, leaving 7 bases between them. The CDR3 totals 13 residues.

The chain joins TRBV15 to TRBJ2-3; 7 nucleotides line up with TRBD1. Germline CDR1 and CDR2: LNHNV and YYDKDF (reference sequence). This CDR3 is built from 16 residues. The junction had 5 bases not matched to a gene; V was cut back by 0 bases and J by 2 bases. The CDR3 protein is CATSRDRGQYTDTQYF. The CDR3 bases are TGTGCCACCAGCAGAGATCGGGGACAGTACACAGATACGCAGTATTTT.

The V and J genes are TRBV11-3 and TRBJ2-2; tentatively, D is TRBD1 (6 bases). Trimming removed 1 base from V and 4 bases from J, with 13 bases in between. The CDR3 is 16 amino acids. CDR1 is SGHNT and CDR2 is YENEEA in the germline V gene. CDR3: CASSLGQGRGTGELFF. The CDR3 bases are TGTGCCAGCAGCTTAGGTCAGGGGCGCGGCACCGGGGAGCTGTTTTTT.